This entry describes one TCR beta chain. The data derive from a study of blood T cell repertoires in COVID-19. Background on the study: Samples of COVID-19 (acute and convalescent) were obtained from the United States, Italy and Spain. The cDNA or gDNA used as material had been derived from T cells, B-cell-depleted T cells, or PBMCs.

Participants were aged roughly 18 to 90 years from some 24 US areas. Cohort allocation depended upon clinical history that participants reported. Profiling relied on immunoSEQ multiplex PCR, and the TCRdb table lists in-frame clones only, not all of them. The data contain around 250,000 clones, approximately 91% of them seen just once; the ten biggest clones take up about 1.2%. The sample taken for sequencing was PBMCs or T cells enriched from blood (not recorded which). The TCR comes from a human donor in a cohort exposed to, infected with or recovered from COVID-19 (not recorded which). The donor label of this sample is uncertain.

The DNA for the CDR3 is TGTGCCTGGAGTGCACAGGGGGCGGGCTATGGCTACACCTTC. It is translated as CAWSAQGAGYGYTF. V is TRBV30 and J is TRBJ1-2, with 9 bases fitting TRBD1. Per germline, CDR1 GTSNPN and CDR2 SVGIG (reference sequence). This CDR3 spans 14 amino acids. The ends lost 1 base at V and 4 bases at J; junction bases unmatched: 4.